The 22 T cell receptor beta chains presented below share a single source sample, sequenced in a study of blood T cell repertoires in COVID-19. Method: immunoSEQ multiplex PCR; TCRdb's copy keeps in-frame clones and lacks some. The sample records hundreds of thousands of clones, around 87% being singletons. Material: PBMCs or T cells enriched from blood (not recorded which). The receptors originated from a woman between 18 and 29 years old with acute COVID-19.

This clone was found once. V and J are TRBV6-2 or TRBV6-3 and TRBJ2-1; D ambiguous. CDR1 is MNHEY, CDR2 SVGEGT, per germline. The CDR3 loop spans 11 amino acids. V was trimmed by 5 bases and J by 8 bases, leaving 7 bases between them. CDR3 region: CASSGGYEQFF. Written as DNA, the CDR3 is TGTGCCAGCAGTGGCGGTTATGAGCAGTTCTTC.

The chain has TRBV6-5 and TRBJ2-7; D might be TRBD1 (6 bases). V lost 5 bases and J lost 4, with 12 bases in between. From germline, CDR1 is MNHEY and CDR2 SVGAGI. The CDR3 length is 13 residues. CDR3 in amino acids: CASSRQVEYEQYF. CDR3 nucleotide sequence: TGTGCCAGCAGTCGACAGGTGGAATACGAGCAGTACTTC.

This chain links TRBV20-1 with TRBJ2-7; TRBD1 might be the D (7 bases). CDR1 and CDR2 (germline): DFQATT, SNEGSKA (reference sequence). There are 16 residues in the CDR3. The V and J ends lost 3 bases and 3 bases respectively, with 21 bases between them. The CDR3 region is CSASPGGLTVIYEQYF. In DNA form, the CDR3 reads TGCAGTGCTAGTCCAGGGGGACTCACAGTGATCTACGAGCAGTACTTC.

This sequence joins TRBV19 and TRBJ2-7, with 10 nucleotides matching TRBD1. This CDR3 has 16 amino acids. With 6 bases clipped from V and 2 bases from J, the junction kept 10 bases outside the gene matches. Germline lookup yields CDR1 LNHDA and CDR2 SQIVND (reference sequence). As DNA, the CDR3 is TGTGCCAGTAGGCCGTCCTTGGGACAGGGGACCTACGAGCAGTACTTC. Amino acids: CASRPSLGQGTYEQYF. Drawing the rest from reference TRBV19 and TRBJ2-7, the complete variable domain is DGGITQSPKYLFRKEGQNVTLSCEQNLNHDAMYWYRQDPGQGLRLIYYSQIVNDFQKGDIAEGYSVSREKKESFPLTVTSAQKNPTAFYLCASRPSLGQGTYEQYFGPGTRLTVT.

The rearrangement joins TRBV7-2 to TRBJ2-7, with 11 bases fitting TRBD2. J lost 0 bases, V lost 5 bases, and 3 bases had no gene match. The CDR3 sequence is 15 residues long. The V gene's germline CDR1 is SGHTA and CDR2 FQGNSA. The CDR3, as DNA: TGTGCCAGCAGCGTAACTAGCGGGAGCTCCTACGAGCAGTACTTC. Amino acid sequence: CASSVTSGSSYEQYF.

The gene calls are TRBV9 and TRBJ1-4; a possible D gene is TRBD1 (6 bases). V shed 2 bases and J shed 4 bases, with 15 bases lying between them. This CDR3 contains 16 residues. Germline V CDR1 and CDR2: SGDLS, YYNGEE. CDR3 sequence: CASSVHPRTVNEKLFF. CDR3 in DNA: TGTGCCAGCAGCGTCCACCCAAGGACAGTTAATGAAAAACTGTTTTTT.

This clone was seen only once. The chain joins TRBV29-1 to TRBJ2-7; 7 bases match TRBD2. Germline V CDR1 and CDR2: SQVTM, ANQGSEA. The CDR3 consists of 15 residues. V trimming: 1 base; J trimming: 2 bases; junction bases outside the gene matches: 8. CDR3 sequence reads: CSVEGLGAGAYEQYF. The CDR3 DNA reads TGCAGCGTTGAAGGACTCGGCGCGGGGGCCTACGAGCAGTACTTC.

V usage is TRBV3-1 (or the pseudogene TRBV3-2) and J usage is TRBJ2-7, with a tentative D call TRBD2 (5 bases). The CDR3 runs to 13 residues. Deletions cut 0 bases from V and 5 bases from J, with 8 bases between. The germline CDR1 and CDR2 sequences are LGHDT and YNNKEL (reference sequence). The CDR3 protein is CASSQEDSDEQYF. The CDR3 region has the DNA TGTGCCAGCAGCCAAGAGGATAGCGACGAGCAGTACTTC.

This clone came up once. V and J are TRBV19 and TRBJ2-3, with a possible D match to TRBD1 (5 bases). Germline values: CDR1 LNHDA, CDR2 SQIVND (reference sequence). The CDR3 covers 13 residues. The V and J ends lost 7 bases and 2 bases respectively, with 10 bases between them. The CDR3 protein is CASTGWDTDTQYF. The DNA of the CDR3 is TGTGCCAGTACAGGGTGGGACACAGATACGCAGTATTTT.

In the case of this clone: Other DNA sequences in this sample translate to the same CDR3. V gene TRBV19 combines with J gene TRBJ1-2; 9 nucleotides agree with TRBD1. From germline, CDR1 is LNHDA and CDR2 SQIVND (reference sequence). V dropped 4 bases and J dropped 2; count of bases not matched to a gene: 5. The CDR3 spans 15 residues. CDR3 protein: CASSRGQGRNYGYTF. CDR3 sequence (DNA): TGTGCCAGTAGTAGGGGACAGGGCCGAAACTATGGCTACACCTTC.

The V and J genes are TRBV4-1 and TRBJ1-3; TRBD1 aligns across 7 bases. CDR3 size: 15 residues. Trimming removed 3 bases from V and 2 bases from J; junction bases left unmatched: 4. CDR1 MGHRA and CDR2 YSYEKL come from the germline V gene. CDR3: CASSHPGTAGNTIYF. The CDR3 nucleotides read TGCGCCAGCAGCCACCCTGGGACAGCTGGAAACACCATATATTTT.

The CDR3 protein is CASSPSEPGNTIYF. Here the CDR3 DNA reads TGTGCCAGCTCACCCTCGGAGCCTGGAAACACCATATATTTT. The chain couples TRBV18 to TRBJ1-3; D uncertain. Trimming took 3 bases from V and 2 from J, leaving 8 bases between them. There are 14 residues in the CDR3. The germline gives CDR1 KGHSH, CDR2 LQKENI.

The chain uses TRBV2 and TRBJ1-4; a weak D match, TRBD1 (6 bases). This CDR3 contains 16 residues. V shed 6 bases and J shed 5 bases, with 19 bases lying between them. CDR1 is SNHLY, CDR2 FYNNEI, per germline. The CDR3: CASRGPDSGYNEKLFF. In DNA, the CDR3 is TGTGCCAGCAGAGGTCCGGACAGCGGATACAATGAAAAACTGTTTTTT.

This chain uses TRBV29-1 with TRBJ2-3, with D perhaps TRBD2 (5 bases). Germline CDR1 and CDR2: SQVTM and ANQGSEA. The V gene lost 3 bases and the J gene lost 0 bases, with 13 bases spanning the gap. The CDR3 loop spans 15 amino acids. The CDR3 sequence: CSVDGIRTSTDTQYF. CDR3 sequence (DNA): TGCAGCGTTGACGGCATTCGGACTAGCACAGATACGCAGTATTTT.

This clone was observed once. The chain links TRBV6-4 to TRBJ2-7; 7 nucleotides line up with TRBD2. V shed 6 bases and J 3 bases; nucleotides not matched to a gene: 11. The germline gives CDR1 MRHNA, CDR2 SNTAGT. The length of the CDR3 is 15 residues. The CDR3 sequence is CASRPPGGGFYEQYF. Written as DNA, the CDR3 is TGTGCCAGCAGACCCCCGGGGGGAGGGTTCTACGAGCAGTACTTC.

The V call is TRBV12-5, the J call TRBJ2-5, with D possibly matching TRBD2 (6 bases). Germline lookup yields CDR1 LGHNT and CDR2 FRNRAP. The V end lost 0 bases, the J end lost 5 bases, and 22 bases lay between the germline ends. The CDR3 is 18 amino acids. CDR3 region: CASGLVLGREPPGETQYF. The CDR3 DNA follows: TGTGCTAGTGGTTTGGTACTCGGTCGGGAGCCCCCGGGGGAGACCCAGTACTTC.

CDR3 nucleotide sequence: TGTGCCAGCAGCCAAGCCCTAGCGGGCAACTCCTACAATGAGCAGTTCTTC. It is translated as CASSQALAGNSYNEQFF. This chain connects TRBV4-2 to TRBJ2-1, with 8 bases identical to TRBD2. Germline V CDR1 and CDR2: LGHNA, YNFKEQ. The CDR3 totals 17 residues. V gave up 1 base and J gave up 0 bases; unmatched junction bases: 5.

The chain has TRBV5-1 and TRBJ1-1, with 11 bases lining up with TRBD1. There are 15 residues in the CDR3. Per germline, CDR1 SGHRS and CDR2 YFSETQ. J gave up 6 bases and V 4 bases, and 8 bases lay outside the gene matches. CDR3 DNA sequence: TGCGCCAGCAGCCCAGGACAGGGGGCTGGCGCTGAAGCTTTCTTT. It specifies CASSPGQGAGAEAFF. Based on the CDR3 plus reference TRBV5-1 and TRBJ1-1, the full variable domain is KAGVTQTPRYLIKTRGQQVTLSCSPISGHRSVSWYQQTPGQGLQFLFEYFSETQRNKGNFPGRFSGRQFSNSRSEMNVSTLELGDSALYLCASSPGQGAGAEAFFGQGTRLTVV.

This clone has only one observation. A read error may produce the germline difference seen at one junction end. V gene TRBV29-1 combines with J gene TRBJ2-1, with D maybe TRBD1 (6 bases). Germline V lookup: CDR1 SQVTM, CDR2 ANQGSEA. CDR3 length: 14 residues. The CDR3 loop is CSADDRPSYNGQFF. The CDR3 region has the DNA TGCAGCGCCGATGACAGGCCCTCCTACAATGGGCAGTTCTTC.

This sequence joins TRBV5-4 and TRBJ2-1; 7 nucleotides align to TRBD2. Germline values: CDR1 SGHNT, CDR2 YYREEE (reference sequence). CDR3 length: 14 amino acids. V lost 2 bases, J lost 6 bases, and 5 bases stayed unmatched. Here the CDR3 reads CASSFGTNINEQFF. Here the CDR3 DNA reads TGTGCCAGCAGCTTCGGGACTAACATCAATGAGCAGTTCTTC.

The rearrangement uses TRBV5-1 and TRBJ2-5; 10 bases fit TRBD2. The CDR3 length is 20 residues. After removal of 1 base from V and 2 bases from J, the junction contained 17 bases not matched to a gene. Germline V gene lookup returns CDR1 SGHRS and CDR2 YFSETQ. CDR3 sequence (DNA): TGCGCCAGCAGCTTGCCGGGCACGGCTAGCGGGAGTGGAGGACAAGAGACCCAGTACTTC. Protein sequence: CASSLPGTASGSGGQETQYF.

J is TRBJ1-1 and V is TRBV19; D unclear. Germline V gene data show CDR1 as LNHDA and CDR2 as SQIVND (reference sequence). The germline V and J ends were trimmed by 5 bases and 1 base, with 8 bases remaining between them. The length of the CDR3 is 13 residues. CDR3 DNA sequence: TGTGCCAGTAGTTACGCAGGGAACACTGAAGCTTTCTTT. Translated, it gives CASSYAGNTEAFF.